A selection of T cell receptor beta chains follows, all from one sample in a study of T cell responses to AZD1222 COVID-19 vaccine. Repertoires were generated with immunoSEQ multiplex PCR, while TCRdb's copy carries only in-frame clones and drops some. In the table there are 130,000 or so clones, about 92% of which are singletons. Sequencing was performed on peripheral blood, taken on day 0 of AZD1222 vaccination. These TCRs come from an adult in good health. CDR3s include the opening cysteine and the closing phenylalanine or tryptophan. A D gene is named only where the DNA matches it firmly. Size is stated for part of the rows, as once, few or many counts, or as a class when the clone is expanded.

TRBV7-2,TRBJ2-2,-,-,TGTGCCAGCAGCTTAGTAGGTGTTTCCGGGGAGCTGTTTTTT,CASSLVGVSGELFF
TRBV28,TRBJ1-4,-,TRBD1,TGTGCCAGCAGTTCATGGGCGGGACAGCTTAATGAAAAACTGTTTTTT,CASSSWAGQLNEKLFF
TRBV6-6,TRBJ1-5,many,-,TGTGCCGGCCGACAGGACGGCAATCAGCCCCAGCATTTT,CAGRQDGNQPQHF
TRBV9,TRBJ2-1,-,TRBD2,TGTGCCAGCAGCGAGAGCGGGGCCACCTACAATGAGCAGTTCTTC,CASSESGATYNEQFF
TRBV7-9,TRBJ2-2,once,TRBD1,TGTGCCAGCAGCGCGGGGACAGGGGGTTACACCGGGGAGCTGTTTTTT,CASSAGTGGYTGELFF
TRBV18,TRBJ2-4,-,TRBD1,TGTGCCAGCTCACCGAAGACAGGGTGGGTGGCCAAAAACATTCAGTACTTC,CASSPKTGWVAKNIQYF
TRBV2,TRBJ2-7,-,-,TGTGCCAGCAGGTTAGTGGAGCAGTACTTC,CASRLVEQYF
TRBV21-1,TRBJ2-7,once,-,TGTGCCAGCAGCTCTCGGGGCAGCTACGAGCAGTACTTC,CASSSRGSYEQYF
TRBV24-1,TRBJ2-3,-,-,TGTGCCACCAGTGATTCCAGGGGACCTTCTGATACGCAGTATTTT,CATSDSRGPSDTQYF
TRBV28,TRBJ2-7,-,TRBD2,TGTGCCAGCAGGGGAGGGCCTCGGTACGAGCAGTACTTC,CASRGGPRYEQYF
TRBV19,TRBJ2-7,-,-,TGTGCCAGTAGTATATTGGGGTACGAGCAGTACTTC,CASSILGYEQYF
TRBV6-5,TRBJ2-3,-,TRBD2,TGTGCCAGCAGGGTAGCGGGAGTTACAGATACGCAGTATTTT,CASRVAGVTDTQYF
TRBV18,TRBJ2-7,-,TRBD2,TGTGCCAGCTCAGCGAGCGGGAGCTCCTACGAGCAGTACTTC,CASSASGSSYEQYF
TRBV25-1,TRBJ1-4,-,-,TGTGCCAGCAGTGAAGGGCAGGGTAGGGAAAAACTGTTTTTT,CASSEGQGREKLFF
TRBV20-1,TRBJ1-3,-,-,TGCAGTGCTAGTCCGGGGCGCGGTGGAAACACCATATATTTT,CSASPGRGGNTIYF
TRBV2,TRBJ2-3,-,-,TGTGCCAGCAGTGGTAGGGGTATAGGAGCAGATACGCAGTATTTT,CASSGRGIGADTQYF
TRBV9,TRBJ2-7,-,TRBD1,TGTGCCAGCAGCGTAGCCGGGACAGCAATCTACGAGCAGTACTTC,CASSVAGTAIYEQYF
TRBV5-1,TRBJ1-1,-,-,TGCGCCAGCAGCCCACTACTTTCAACTACAGGGTTTGAAGCTTTCTTT,CASSPLLSTTGFEAFF
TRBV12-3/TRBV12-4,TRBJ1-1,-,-,TGTGCCAGCACCCTGGGGTCAGGCACTGAAGCTTTCTTT,CASTLGSGTEAFF
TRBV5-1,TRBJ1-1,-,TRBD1,TGCGCCAGCAGCTTGGGGACAGGGGCGATGAACACTGAAGCTTTCTTT,CASSLGTGAMNTEAFF